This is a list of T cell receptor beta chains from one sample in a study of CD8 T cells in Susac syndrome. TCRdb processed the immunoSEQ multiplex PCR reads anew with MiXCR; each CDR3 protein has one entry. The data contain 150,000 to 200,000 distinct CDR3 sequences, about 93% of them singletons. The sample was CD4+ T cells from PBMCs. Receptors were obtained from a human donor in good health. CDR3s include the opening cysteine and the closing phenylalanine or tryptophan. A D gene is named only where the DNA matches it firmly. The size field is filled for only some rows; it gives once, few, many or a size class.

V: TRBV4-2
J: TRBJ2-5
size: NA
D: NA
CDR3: CASSQPPGETQYF
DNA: TGTGCCAGCAGCCAACCCCCGGGAGAGACCCAGTACTTC

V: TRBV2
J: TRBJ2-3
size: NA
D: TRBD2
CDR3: CASSDGASGGTDTQYF
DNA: TGTGCCAGCAGTGATGGGGCTAGCGGGGGCACAGATACGCAGTATTTT

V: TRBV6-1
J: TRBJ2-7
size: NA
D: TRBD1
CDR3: CASRGTVHPNKQYF
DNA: TGTGCCAGCAGGGGGACAGTCCACCCAAACAAGCAGTACTTC

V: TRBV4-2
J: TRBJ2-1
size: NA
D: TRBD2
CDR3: CASSQGNSGGDEQFF
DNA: TGTGCCAGCAGCCAAGGGAATAGCGGGGGCGATGAGCAGTTCTTC

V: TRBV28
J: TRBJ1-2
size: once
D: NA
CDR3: CASSFSPRSVTF
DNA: TGTGCCAGCAGTTTTTCCCCGCGGAGCGTCACCTTC

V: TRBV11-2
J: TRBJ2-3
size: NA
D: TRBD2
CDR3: CASSLGLAGDYTDTQYF
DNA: TGTGCCAGCAGCTTAGGACTAGCGGGGGATTACACAGATACGCAGTATTTT

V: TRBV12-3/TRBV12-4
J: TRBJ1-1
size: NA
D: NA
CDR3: CVTGGVSEAFF
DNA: TGTGTCACCGGAGGGGTATCTGAAGCTTTCTTT

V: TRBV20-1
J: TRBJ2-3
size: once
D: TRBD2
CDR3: CSARLAGGLNTQYF
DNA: TGCAGTGCCCGACTAGCGGGGGGGCTAAATACGCAGTATTTT

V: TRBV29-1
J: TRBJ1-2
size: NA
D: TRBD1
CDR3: CSVGLTGFYGYTF
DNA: TGCAGCGTTGGCCTGACAGGGTTTTATGGCTACACCTTC

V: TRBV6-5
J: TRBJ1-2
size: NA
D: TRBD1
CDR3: CASSYSGTGNYGYTF
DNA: TGTGCCAGCAGTTACTCCGGGACAGGGAACTATGGCTACACCTTC

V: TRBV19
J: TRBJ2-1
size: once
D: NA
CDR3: CASSIDRTENEQFF
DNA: TGTGCCAGTAGTATAGATCGGACCGAAAATGAGCAGTTCTTC

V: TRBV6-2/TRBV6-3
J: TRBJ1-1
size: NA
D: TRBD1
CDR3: CASSYAGGSTEAFF
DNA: TGTGCCAGCAGTTACGCAGGGGGGAGCACTGAAGCTTTCTTT

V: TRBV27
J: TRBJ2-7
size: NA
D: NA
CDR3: CASLQGPLEQYF
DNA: TGTGCCAGCCTTCAGGGACCCCTCGAGCAGTACTTC

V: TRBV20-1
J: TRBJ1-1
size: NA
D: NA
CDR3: CSAPRGSLNTEAFF
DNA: TGCAGTGCTCCCCGGGGGTCCCTGAACACTGAAGCTTTCTTT

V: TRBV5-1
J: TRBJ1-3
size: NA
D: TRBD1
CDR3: CASSPGTGGNTIYF
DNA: TGCGCCAGCAGCCCCGGGACAGGGGGAAACACCATATATTTT

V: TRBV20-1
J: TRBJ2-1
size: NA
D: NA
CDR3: CSARIFGEQFF
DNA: TGCAGTGCTAGGATCTTCGGTGAGCAGTTCTTC

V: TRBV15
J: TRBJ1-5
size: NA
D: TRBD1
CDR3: CATSRDRTGGPQHF
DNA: TGTGCCACCAGCAGAGATAGGACAGGGGGGCCCCAGCATTTT

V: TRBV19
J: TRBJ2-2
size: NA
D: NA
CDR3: CATDRGTNTGELFF
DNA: TGTGCCACCGACCGGGGCACGAACACCGGGGAGCTGTTTTTT

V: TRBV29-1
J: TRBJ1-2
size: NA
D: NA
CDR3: CSGKQGANYGYTF
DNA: TGCAGCGGCAAACAGGGAGCTAACTATGGCTACACCTTC

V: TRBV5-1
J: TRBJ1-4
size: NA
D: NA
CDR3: CASSYRDGKLFF
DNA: TGCGCCAGCAGCTACAGGGATGGAAAACTGTTTTTT

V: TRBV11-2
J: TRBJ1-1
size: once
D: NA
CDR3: CASREQGGTEAFF
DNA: TGTGCCAGCAGAGAACAGGGAGGAACTGAAGCTTTCTTT

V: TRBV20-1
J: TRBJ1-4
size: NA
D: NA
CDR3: CSALNIAKLFF
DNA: TGCAGTGCCCTAAACATCGCCAAACTGTTTTTT

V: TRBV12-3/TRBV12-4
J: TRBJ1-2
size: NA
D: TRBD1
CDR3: CASSPGQGVSGYTF
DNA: TGTGCCAGCAGTCCGGGACAGGGGGTGTCCGGCTACACCTTC

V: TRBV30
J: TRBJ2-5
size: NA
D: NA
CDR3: CAWSSLHGETQYF
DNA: TGTGCCTGGAGTTCCCTTCACGGAGAGACCCAGTACTTC

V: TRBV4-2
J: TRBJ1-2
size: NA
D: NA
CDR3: CASSQGLSGYTF
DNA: TGTGCCAGCAGCCAAGGGCTTTCTGGCTACACCTTC

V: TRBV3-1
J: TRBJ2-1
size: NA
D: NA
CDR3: CASSQDLEATLRGEQFF
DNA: TGTGCCAGCAGCCAAGATCTCGAAGCCACCCTGAGAGGTGAGCAGTTCTTC

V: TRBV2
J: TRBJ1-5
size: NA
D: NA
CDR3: CASRVLRDQPQHF
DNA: TGTGCCAGCAGGGTCCTGAGGGATCAGCCCCAGCATTTT

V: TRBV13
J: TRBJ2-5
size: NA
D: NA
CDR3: CASSFSTGNQETQYF
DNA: TGTGCCAGCAGTTTTTCCACAGGAAATCAAGAGACCCAGTACTTC

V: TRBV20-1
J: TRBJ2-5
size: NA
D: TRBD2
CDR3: CSARDLSGGAGETQYF
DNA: TGCAGTGCTAGAGATCTGAGCGGGGGGGCCGGAGAGACCCAGTACTTC

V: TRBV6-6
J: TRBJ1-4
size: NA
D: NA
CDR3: CASSGWQNEKLFF
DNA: TGTGCCAGCAGTGGATGGCAGAATGAAAAACTGTTTTTT

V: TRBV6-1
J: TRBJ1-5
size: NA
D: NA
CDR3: CASSEAPRANQPQHF
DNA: TGTGCCAGCAGTGAAGCGCCCAGGGCCAATCAGCCCCAGCATTTT

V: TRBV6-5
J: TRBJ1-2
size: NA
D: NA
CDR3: CASMSGRGSGYTF
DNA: TGTGCCAGCATGAGTGGGAGGGGGAGTGGCTACACCTTC

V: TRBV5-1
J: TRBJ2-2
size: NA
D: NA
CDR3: CASSRGGLGGNTGELFF
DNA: TGCGCCAGCAGCCGCGGTGGGCTAGGAGGAAACACCGGGGAGCTGTTTTTT

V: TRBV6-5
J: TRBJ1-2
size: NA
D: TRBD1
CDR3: CASSGMGTVYGYTF
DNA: TGTGCCAGCAGTGGGATGGGGACAGTCTATGGCTACACCTTC

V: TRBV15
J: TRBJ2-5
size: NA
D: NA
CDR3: CATSRDIARETQYF
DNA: TGTGCCACCAGCAGAGATATCGCGCGGGAGACCCAGTACTTC

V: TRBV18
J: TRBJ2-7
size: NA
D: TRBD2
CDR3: CASSPSGGGASEQYF
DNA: TGTGCCAGCTCACCCTCTGGCGGGGGGGCTAGTGAGCAGTACTTC

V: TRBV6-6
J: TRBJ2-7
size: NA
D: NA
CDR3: CASRTGSAYEQYF
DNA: TGTGCCAGCAGGACGGGTAGCGCCTACGAGCAGTACTTC

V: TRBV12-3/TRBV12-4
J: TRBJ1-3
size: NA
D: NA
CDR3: CASSRTRNTIYF
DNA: TGTGCCAGCAGCCGGACAAGAAACACCATATATTTT

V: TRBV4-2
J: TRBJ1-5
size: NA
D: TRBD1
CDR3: CASSQGDVDREDQPQHF
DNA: TGTGCCAGCAGCCAAGGAGACGTGGACAGGGAGGATCAGCCCCAGCATTTT

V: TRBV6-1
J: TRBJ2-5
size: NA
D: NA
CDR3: CASSAQPGRGETQYF
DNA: TGTGCCAGCAGTGCCCAGCCCGGCAGGGGAGAGACCCAGTACTTC

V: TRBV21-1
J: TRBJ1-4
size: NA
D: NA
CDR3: CASSKAATNEKLFF
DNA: TGTGCCAGCAGCAAAGCCGCAACTAATGAAAAACTGTTTTTT

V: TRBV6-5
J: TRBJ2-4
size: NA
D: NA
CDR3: CASSYSTSTNIQYF
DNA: TGTGCCAGCAGTTACTCAACTAGCACAAACATTCAGTACTTC

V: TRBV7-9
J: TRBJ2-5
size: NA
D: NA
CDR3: CASSLQVGGETQYF
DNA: TGTGCCAGCAGCTTACAGGTCGGGGGAGAGACCCAGTACTTC

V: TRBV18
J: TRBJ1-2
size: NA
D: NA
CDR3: CASSPTRDYGYTF
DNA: TGTGCCAGCTCACCGACACGGGACTATGGCTACACCTTC

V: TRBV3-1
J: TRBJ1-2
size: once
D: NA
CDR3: CASSQVETGRGYGYTF
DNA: TGTGCCAGCAGCCAAGTAGAAACAGGGCGAGGCTATGGCTACACCTTC

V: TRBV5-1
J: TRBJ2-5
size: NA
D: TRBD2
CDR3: CASSLRLGLAGGETQYF
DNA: TGCGCCAGCAGCTTGCGCCTCGGACTAGCGGGGGGAGAGACCCAGTACTTC

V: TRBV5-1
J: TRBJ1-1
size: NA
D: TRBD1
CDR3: CASSIRGGNTEAFF
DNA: TGCGCCAGCAGCATCAGAGGGGGCAACACTGAAGCTTTCTTT

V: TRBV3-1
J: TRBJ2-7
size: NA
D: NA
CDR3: CASSQLGSGLYEQYF
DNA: TGTGCCAGCAGCCAACTGGGGTCGGGGCTCTACGAGCAGTACTTC

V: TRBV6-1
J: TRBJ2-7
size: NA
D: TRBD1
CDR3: CASSPRTGGRNEQYF
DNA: TGTGCCAGCAGTCCCCGGACAGGGGGCCGCAACGAGCAGTACTTC

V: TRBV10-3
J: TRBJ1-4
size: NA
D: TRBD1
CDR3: CAISEPWDSELFF
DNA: TGTGCCATCAGTGAGCCCTGGGACAGTGAACTTTTTTTT

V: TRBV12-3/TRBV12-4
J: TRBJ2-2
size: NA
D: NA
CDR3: CASSLVETGELFF
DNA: TGTGCCAGCAGTTTAGTCGAGACCGGGGAGCTGTTTTTT